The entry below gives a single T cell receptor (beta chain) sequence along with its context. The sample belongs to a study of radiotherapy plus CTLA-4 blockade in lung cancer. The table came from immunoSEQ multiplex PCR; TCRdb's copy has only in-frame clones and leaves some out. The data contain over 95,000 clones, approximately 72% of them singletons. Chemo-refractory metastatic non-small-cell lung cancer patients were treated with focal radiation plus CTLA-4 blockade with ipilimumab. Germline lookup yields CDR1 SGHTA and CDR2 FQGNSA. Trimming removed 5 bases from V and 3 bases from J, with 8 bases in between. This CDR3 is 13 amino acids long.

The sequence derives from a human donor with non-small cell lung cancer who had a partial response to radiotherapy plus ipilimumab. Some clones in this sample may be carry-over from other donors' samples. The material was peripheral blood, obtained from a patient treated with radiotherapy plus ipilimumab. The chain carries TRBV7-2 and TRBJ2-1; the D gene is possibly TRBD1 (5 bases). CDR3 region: CASSLQGYNEQFF. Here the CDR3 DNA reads TGTGCCAGCAGCCTCCAGGGCTACAATGAGCAGTTCTTC. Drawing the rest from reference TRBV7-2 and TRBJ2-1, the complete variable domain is GAGVSQSPSNKVTEKGKDVELRCDPISGHTALYWYRQSLGQGLEFLIYFQGNSAPDKSGLPSDRFSAERTGGSVSTLTIQRTQQEDSAVYLCASSLQGYNEQFFGPGTRLTVL.